This T cell receptor (beta chain) was sequenced during a study of CD8+CD57+ T cells in acquired aplastic anemia. About the research overall: When averaged, DNA from sorted CD4+ and CD8+ cells came to approximately 3 ug.

Patients picked for sequencing had shown CD8+CD57+ cell expansion detected by flow cytometry. The CDR3 covers 13 residues. V was trimmed by 4 bases and J by 5 bases, leaving 11 bases between them. Looked up from germline, CDR1 is LNHDA and CDR2 is SQIVND (reference sequence). This clonotype was found many times. Genomic DNA, the template, was used for profiling of the TCR beta VDJ and CDR3. TCRdb passed the reads through MiXCR, listing each CDR3 protein once. The sample has around 200,000 distinct CDR3 sequences, over 40% seen once; the top ten hold nearly 20%. The clonotype originates from a human donor with aplastic anemia. Specimen: sorted CD4+, CD8+, or CD8+CD57+ T cells (not recorded which) from PBMCs. The genes are TRBV19 and TRBJ2-5; tentatively, D is TRBD1 (6 bases). The CDR3 loop reads CASSTEQGETQYF. In nucleotides, the CDR3 is TGTGCCAGTAGTACCGAACAGGGTGAGACCCAGTACTTC.